This T cell receptor beta chain is from a study of patients and donors after allogeneic stem cell transplantation. CDR3 length: 16 amino acids. The trim removed 1 base at V and 4 bases at J, leaving 5 bases unmatched. TCRdb itself ran the RT-PCR reads through MiXCR, one entry per CDR3 protein. The sample shows hundreds of thousands of distinct CDR3 sequences, around 14% of them seen only once. The TCR originated in a human donor who was either an allogeneic HSCT recipient or a stem cell or donor lymphocyte infusion donor (not recorded which). It is not recorded whose cells these are; they may come from a transplant donor. The chain uses TRBV12-3 or TRBV12-4 and TRBJ1-3, with TRBD1 identical over 9 bases. The sample comprised blood, either unsorted or a sorted T cell fraction (not recorded which). Here the CDR3 DNA reads TGTGCCAGCAGTTTAGACAGGGGGCTGGGAGGAAACACCATATATTTT. Translating gives CASSLDRGLGGNTIYF.